These 19 T cell receptor beta chains were sequenced from one sample in a study of OX40 agonist ivuxolimab in advanced cancers. TCRdb keeps only in-frame clones here, not all; method: immunoSEQ multiplex PCR. The sample carries 82,000 or so clones, around 90% recorded once. The source was CD4+ or CD8+ T cells sorted from blood, collected in a trial of the OX40 agonist ivuxolimab. These receptors all come from an adult with an advanced solid tumor such as melanoma, head and neck, liver or kidney cancer.

The chain uses TRBV29-1 and TRBJ2-5; 10 nucleotides agree with TRBD1. Germline V gene lookup returns CDR1 SQVTM and CDR2 ANQGSEA. CDR3 length: 13 residues. V gave up 7 bases and J gave up 5 bases; unmatched junction bases: 7. The chain's CDR3 is CSGRQGAGETQYF. The CDR3 DNA sequence: TGCAGCGGCCGACAGGGGGCAGGGGAGACCCAGTACTTC.

V is TRBV28 and J is TRBJ2-5; 7 bases match TRBD1. There are 16 residues in the CDR3. Unmatched junction bases numbered 10, after V lost 1 base and J lost 5 bases. Germline V lookup: CDR1 MDHEN, CDR2 SYDVKM. CDR3 residues: CASSLSTDRVMETQYF. CDR3 DNA sequence: TGTGCCAGCAGTTTATCCACCGACAGGGTCATGGAGACCCAGTACTTC.

The CDR3 DNA follows: TGTGCCAGCAGCCAAGATGGACAGGGGCCTCGTTCACCCCTCCACTTT. Translation gives CASSQDGQGPRSPLHF. The V call is TRBV4-2, the J call TRBJ1-6; 9 bases line up with TRBD1. The V gene end was trimmed by 0 bases and the J gene end by 9 bases; junction bases not matched to a gene: 6. CDR1 and CDR2 (germline): LGHNA, YNFKEQ. The CDR3 loop spans 16 amino acids.

V usage is TRBV5-1 and J usage is TRBJ2-2, with 11 bases aligning to TRBD2. The CDR3 contains 16 residues. The V gene end was trimmed by 3 bases and the J gene end by 4 bases; junction bases not matched to a gene: 5. Germline V gene sequence: CDR1 SGHRS, CDR2 YFSETQ. The CDR3 region is CASSYDGLAGTGELFF. The CDR3 DNA follows: TGCGCCAGCAGCTACGACGGACTAGCGGGCACCGGGGAGCTGTTTTTT.

The V and J genes are TRBV28 and TRBJ2-1; the D is unclear. This CDR3 has 14 residues. The germline gives CDR1 MDHEN, CDR2 SYDVKM. Trimming cost V 2 bases and J 0 bases, with 5 bases left between them. CDR3 residues: CASSLPGSYNEQFF. The CDR3 coding sequence is TGTGCCAGCAGTTTACCGGGCTCCTACAATGAGCAGTTCTTC.

This clone was recorded once. The CDR3 protein is CASSPPHQETQYF. DNA for the CDR3: TGTGCCAGCTCACCACCACACCAAGAGACCCAGTACTTC. The chain combines TRBV18 with TRBJ2-5, with unresolved D. Germline values: CDR1 KGHSH, CDR2 LQKENI. V lost 0 bases to trimming and J lost 0 bases, with 2 bases between them. The CDR3 is made up of 13 amino acids. Drawing the rest from reference TRBV18 and TRBJ2-5, the complete variable domain is NAGVMQNPRHLVRRRGQEARLRCSPMKGHSHVYWYRQLPEEGLKFMVYLQKENIIDESGMPKERFSAEFPKEGPSILRIQQVVRGDSAAYFCASSPPHQETQYFGPGTRLLVL.

The chain links TRBV11-1 to TRBJ1-1; 7 nucleotides line up with TRBD1. The CDR3 length is 12 residues. CDR1 SGHAT and CDR2 FQDESV come from the germline V gene (reference sequence). J gave up 8 bases and V 9 bases, and 9 bases lay outside the gene matches. For the CDR3, the DNA is TGTGCCAGTAATGGGGACAGAATCGAAGCTTTCTTT. Its protein product is CASNGDRIEAFF.

This clone has only one observation. The genes are TRBV11-3 and TRBJ2-3; D may be TRBD2 (5 bases). CDR1 is SGHNT, CDR2 YENEEA, per germline. CDR3 length: 12 residues. V was clipped by 5 bases and J by 6 bases, with 9 bases between them. For the CDR3, the DNA is TGTGCCAGCAGCAGGTTAGCGGATACGCAGTATTTT. It yields the protein CASSRLADTQYF.

The chain uses TRBV18 and TRBJ2-2; D perhaps matches TRBD1 (6 bases). This CDR3 has 16 residues. The V end was cut by 4 bases, the J end by 3 bases, with 15 bases between. Germline V gene data show CDR1 as KGHSH and CDR2 as LQKENI. The CDR3: CASSQSDQGYTGELFF. The CDR3 DNA reads TGTGCCAGCTCACAATCAGACCAGGGGTACACCGGGGAGCTGTTTTTT.

This chain connects TRBV27 to TRBJ1-6; D gene uncertain. Germline values: CDR1 MNHEY, CDR2 SMNVEV (reference sequence). This CDR3 is 14 amino acids long. V lost 3 bases and J 5 bases, leaving 8 bases between the germline ends. The CDR3 bases are TGTGCCAGCAGTTTTGTAGCCAATAATTCACCCCTCCACTTT. This encodes CASSFVANNSPLHF.

The rearrangement uses TRBV28 and TRBJ2-7, with D possibly TRBD2 on 6 matching bases. This CDR3 spans 14 amino acids. Trimming stripped 6 bases from V and 4 bases from J, with 16 bases between. Germline V CDR1 and CDR2: MDHEN, SYDVKM. CDR3 DNA: TGTGCCAGCAGGCCCGGAGGGCCCGTTTACGAGCAGTACTTC. Translated, it gives CASRPGGPVYEQYF.

This clone is a singleton in its sample. The J gene is TRBJ2-7, the V gene TRBV30, with D perhaps assigned TRBD1 or TRBD2 (5 bases each). This CDR3 is built from 15 residues. The germline V and J ends were trimmed by 0 bases and 5 bases, with 17 bases remaining between them. The germline gives CDR1 GTSNPN, CDR2 SVGIG (reference sequence). The DNA for the CDR3 is TGTGCCTGGAGTGTACTTGGGGGAACCGGCCACGAGCAGTACTTC. As protein: CAWSVLGGTGHEQYF.

The CDR3 reads CASSQARDAGGNEQFF. In nucleotides, the CDR3 is TGCGCCAGCAGCCAAGCCCGGGATGCGGGAGGCAATGAGCAGTTCTTC. The chain has TRBV4-3 and TRBJ2-1; TRBD2 matches at 8 bases. V lost 1 base and J lost 6; bases outside the gene matches: 8. Germline lookup yields CDR1 LGHNA and CDR2 YSLEER. The CDR3 consists of 16 residues.

This chain connects TRBV30 to TRBJ2-1, with D unresolved. The germline gives CDR1 GTSNPN, CDR2 SVGIG (reference sequence). This CDR3 comprises 11 residues. V dropped 2 bases and J dropped 5 bases, with 4 bases sitting between them. The CDR3 DNA follows: TGTGCCTGGAGTCGAAACAATGAGCAGTTCTTC. It encodes CAWSRNNEQFF.

V and J are TRBV4-1 and TRBJ2-7; TRBD1 is a possible D gene (6 bases). Trimming removed 4 bases at V and 3 bases at J, with 10 bases between. The V gene's germline CDR1 is MGHRA and CDR2 YSYEKL. The CDR3 length is 13 residues. The CDR3 sequence: CASSRRDNYEQYF. The CDR3 region has the DNA TGCGCCAGCAGCCGCCGGGACAACTACGAGCAGTACTTC.

The chain has TRBV5-6 and TRBJ1-3; D might be TRBD1 (6 bases). This CDR3 contains 16 residues. From germline, CDR1 is SGHDT and CDR2 YYEEEE. The V gene lost 1 base and the J gene lost 4 bases, with 15 bases spanning the gap. CDR3 in DNA: TGTGCCAGCAGCTTGACAGGGACTCCATCCGGAAACACCATATATTTT. Translation gives CASSLTGTPSGNTIYF.

The rearrangement links TRBV7-9 to TRBJ2-7, with D hard to call. Germline CDR1 is SEHNR and CDR2 is FQNEAQ (reference sequence). V lost 8 bases and J 1 base, leaving 3 bases between the germline ends. CDR3 length: 10 amino acids. The CDR3 bases are TGTGCCAGCGGATCCTACGAGCAGTACTTC. Translated: CASGSYEQYF.

The rearrangement links TRBV18 to TRBJ1-1; no definite D call. CDR1 and CDR2 (germline): KGHSH, LQKENI. The V end was cut by 0 bases, the J end by 1 base, with 12 bases between. This CDR3 region has 16 residues. The CDR3 reads CASSPPGGRSNTEAFF. CDR3 in DNA: TGTGCCAGCTCACCACCGGGAGGCAGGTCGAACACTGAAGCTTTCTTT.

The chain links TRBV7-8 to TRBJ1-3; perhaps TRBD1 as D (6 bases). CDR1 is SGHVS, CDR2 FQNEAQ, per germline. Trimming removed 5 bases from V and 0 bases from J, with 11 bases in between. CDR3 length: 15 amino acids. CDR3 in amino acids: CASSPGQYSGNTIYF. The CDR3 DNA follows: TGTGCCAGCAGCCCAGGACAGTACTCTGGAAACACCATATATTTT.